This T cell receptor (beta chain) was retrieved from a study of blood T cell repertoires in COVID-19. The wider study: Acute-phase and convalescent COVID-19 samples originated in the United States, Italy and Spain. Nucleic acid was either cDNA or gDNA, and it came from T cells, B-cell-depleted T cells, or PBMCs.

The CDR3 totals 10 residues. V lost 4 bases to trimming and J lost 13 bases, with 11 bases between them. How the authors handled the data: The assay estimated nucleated cells by amplifying reference gene primers. TCRdb keeps only in-frame clones here, not all; method: immunoSEQ multiplex PCR. The V and J calls and clone size come from that table; D and trimming were worked out from the DNA. This table has more than 150,000 clones, roughly 80% appearing once. The receptor comes from a man between 60 and 70 years old with active or convalescent COVID-19. Sequenced: peripheral blood. The genes are TRBV23-1 and TRBJ2-7, with D unclear. TRBV23-1 is an ORF; its function is uncertain. The CDR3 loop reads CASSRTASYF. CDR3 sequence (DNA): TGCGCCAGCAGTCGTACAGCTTCTTACTTC.